These T cell receptor beta chains were read from a single sample in a study of T cell responses to AZD1222 COVID-19 vaccine. The protocol was immunoSEQ multiplex PCR, while the TCRdb copy is restricted to in-frame clones and leaves out a portion. The data show over 150,000 clones, roughly 85% seen once. Sequenced material: peripheral blood, taken 28 days after the second AZD1222 dose. The origin of the receptors is an adult who received the AZD1222 COVID-19 vaccine. The CDR3 runs from the conserved cysteine through the conserved F or W. The D gene is left open where the match is weak. Clone size is not always given. Where it is, it says once, few, many or a class for expanded clones.

few TRBJ1-6 NA TRBV5-5 TGTGCCAGCAGCGATCCGGCGGGCAGGGGCGAAGGTTCACCCCTCCACTTT CASSDPAGRGEGSPLHF
NA TRBJ1-1 NA TRBV3-1/TRBV3-2 TGTGCCAGCAGCCAACGGGACCCCACTGAAGCTTTCTTT CASSQRDPTEAFF
NA TRBJ1-2 TRBD1 TRBV7-9 TGTGCCAGCAGCTTAGTATTTGGCAGGGGGCTCGGCGGCTACACCTTC CASSLVFGRGLGGYTF
NA TRBJ2-5 NA TRBV12-3/TRBV12-4 TGTGCCAGCAGTTTGGGTTTTCTAGAGACCCAGTACTTC CASSLGFLETQYF
NA TRBJ2-5 NA TRBV7-9 TGTGCCAGCAGCCCCGCAACGGGTCAAGAGACCCAGTACTTC CASSPATGQETQYF
NA TRBJ1-1 NA TRBV10-3 TGTGCCATCAGAGCTTCAACAGGGATGAACACTGAAGCTTTCTTT CAIRASTGMNTEAFF
few TRBJ1-1 TRBD1 TRBV6-5 TGTGCCACCCATGGGACAGCAATGAACACTGAAGCTTTCTTT CATHGTAMNTEAFF
NA TRBJ1-2 TRBD1 TRBV5-6 TGTGCCAGCAGCATAGATTCCCGGGACAGGGACTTCAGCTACACCTTC CASSIDSRDRDFSYTF
NA TRBJ2-3 NA TRBV4-3 TGCGCCAGCAGCCAATCCTCGGGACTCTGGAAAGCAGATACGCAGTATTTT CASSQSSGLWKADTQYF
NA TRBJ1-1 NA TRBV3-1/TRBV3-2 TGTGCCAGCAGCGCAGCGAACACTGAAGCTTTCTTT CASSAANTEAFF
NA TRBJ1-2 NA TRBV20-1 TGCAGTGCCTGGGGGACACCAGACACCTTC CSAWGTPDTF
NA TRBJ2-1 NA TRBV4-3 TGCGCCAGCAGCCAAGCACCTCTCTCGGGGCCCTACAATGAGCAGTTCTTC CASSQAPLSGPYNEQFF
once TRBJ1-1 NA TRBV5-6 TGTGCCAGCAGCGGACGGCAGAACACTGAAGCTTTCTTT CASSGRQNTEAFF
few TRBJ1-5 NA TRBV27 TGTGCCAGCAGCAGGGCGGGGGGCGATTGGCAGCCCCAGCATTTT CASSRAGGDWQPQHF
once TRBJ2-5 NA TRBV7-2 TGTGCCAGCAGTTTAATGTCGCAAGAGACCCAGTACTTC CASSLMSQETQYF
few TRBJ1-1 NA TRBV28 TGTGCCAGCACCGTCCCTAGCACTGAAGCTTTCTTT CASTVPSTEAFF
NA TRBJ1-3 NA TRBV18 TGTGCCAGCTCACCCGGGAACGGGTTCTCTGGAAACACCATATATTTT CASSPGNGFSGNTIYF
NA TRBJ2-1 NA TRBV7-2 TGTGCCAGCAGCACCGCAGGATGGAATGAGCAGTTCTTC CASSTAGWNEQFF
NA TRBJ1-5 NA TRBV10-3 TGTGCCTCCTCTGGCGACGATCAGCCCCAGCATTTT CASSGDDQPQHF
NA TRBJ2-3 TRBD2 TRBV19 TGTGCCAGTAGTATTAGCGGGTTCACAGATACGCAGTATTTT CASSISGFTDTQYF
NA TRBJ1-2 NA TRBV5-1 TGCGCCAGCAGCCCGTTGGGCAACTATGGCTACACCTTC CASSPLGNYGYTF
NA TRBJ1-6 TRBD1 TRBV7-2 TGTGCCAGCAGCTGGGGACAGGCACATTCACCCCTCCACTTT CASSWGQAHSPLHF
few TRBJ2-7 NA TRBV27 TGTGCCAGCAGTTTATCGGACGCGATGGGCGAGCAGTACTTC CASSLSDAMGEQYF
few TRBJ2-7 NA TRBV7-9 TGTGCCAGCAGCCGGGACTTTTACGAGCAGTACTTC CASSRDFYEQYF
NA TRBJ1-2 NA TRBV19 TGTGCCAGTAGTAACACAGATGATGGCTACACCTTC CASSNTDDGYTF
NA TRBJ1-1 NA TRBV3-1/TRBV3-2 TGTGCCAGCCGATCAGTGAACACTGAAGCTTTCTTT CASRSVNTEAFF
NA TRBJ2-7 NA TRBV18 TGTGCCAGCTCACCACCGGGAAGAGACGAGCAGTACTTC CASSPPGRDEQYF
NA TRBJ2-1 NA TRBV7-9 TGTGCCAGCAGCCCGCGGACTGGCTCCTACAATGAGCAGTTCTTC CASSPRTGSYNEQFF
NA TRBJ1-2 NA TRBV28 TGTGCCAGCAGCACAGGCTTCTATGGCTACACCTTC CASSTGFYGYTF
once TRBJ2-2 NA TRBV5-6 TGTGCCAGCAGCTTGAACAGGGACCCCGGGGAGCTGTTTTTT CASSLNRDPGELFF
NA TRBJ2-7 NA TRBV5-1 TGCGCCAGCAGCTCCATCTACGAGCAGTACTTC CASSSIYEQYF
NA TRBJ1-5 TRBD1 TRBV27 TGTGCCAGCAGTTCCCGACAGGGGGGCAATCAGCCCCAGCATTTT CASSSRQGGNQPQHF
NA TRBJ1-1 NA TRBV13 TGTGCCAGCAGCTTAGGCGGGGGCGGAGACACTGAAGCTTTCTTT CASSLGGGGDTEAFF
NA TRBJ1-6 NA TRBV4-2 TGTGCCAGCAGCCAAGGGAGAGGGATCTATAATTCACCCCTCCACTTT CASSQGRGIYNSPLHF
NA TRBJ1-1 NA TRBV7-6 TGTGCCAGCAGCTTATTACCCCAGGGCTCGAACACTGAAGCTTTCTTT CASSLLPQGSNTEAFF
NA TRBJ2-1 NA TRBV10-2 TGCGCCAGCAGTGAGTCTACGGGGGCGGTATACAATGAGCAGTTCTTC CASSESTGAVYNEQFF
NA TRBJ2-7 NA TRBV7-6 TGTGCCAGCAGCTTAGCCCCGGAGGGCGAGCAGTACTTC CASSLAPEGEQYF
NA TRBJ2-3 TRBD1 TRBV6-2/TRBV6-3 TGTGCCAGCAGTTACTCAGGGACAGGGTTTCCAGATACGCAGTATTTT CASSYSGTGFPDTQYF
NA TRBJ1-2 TRBD1 TRBV14 TGTGCCAGCAGCCGAATGGCTAGGACAGGGTATGGCTACACCTTC CASSRMARTGYGYTF
NA TRBJ1-5 NA TRBV14 TGTGCCAGCAGCCAAGTGGGCAGAAATCGGCCCCAGCATTTT CASSQVGRNRPQHF
NA TRBJ2-7 NA TRBV6-2/TRBV6-3 TGTGCCAGCAGTTACAGTGGTAGGGTCTACGAGCAGTACTTC CASSYSGRVYEQYF
NA TRBJ2-7 NA TRBV6-2/TRBV6-3 TGTGCCAGCAGTTACGAATACCGGACCCTCCTAGGATGGACCTACGAGCAGTACTTC CASSYEYRTLLGWTYEQYF
NA TRBJ1-2 NA TRBV12-3/TRBV12-4 TGTGCCAGCAGCTTACAGGGCTTACGGGGCTACACCTTC CASSLQGLRGYTF